Each of the 23 T cell receptor beta chains below was sequenced from the same sample in a study of post-analysis software for immune sequencing data. Prepared libraries of TCR beta cDNA carried unique molecular identifiers. TCRdb reprocessed the PCR reads via MiXCR and lists one record per CDR3 protein. The sample yields some 500,000 distinct CDR3 sequences, roughly 45% seen once. Study outcomes and limitations: TRBV segments more frequent in patients than in controls numbered roughly 5 and included TRBV5-6, TRBV5-1 and TRBV20-1.

For these receptors, no antigen is known. The specimen was blood. These receptors were obtained from a girl between 10 and 17 years old with multiple sclerosis.

The chain links TRBV12-3 or TRBV12-4 to TRBJ2-5, with unresolved D. The CDR3 has 14 amino acids. V was clipped by 5 bases and J by 5 bases, with 15 bases between them. The CDR3 bases are TGTGCCAGCAGTCTCGGGTCCCGTAGCGAGACCCAGTACTTC. Residues: CASSLGSRSETQYF.

A remark on this clonotype: Compared with germline, one end of the junction differs, possibly owing to a read error. The J gene is TRBJ2-4, the V gene TRBV7-9, with unresolved D. The J call may be mistaken, given a closer DNA end match to TRBJ2-5. The germline gives CDR1 SEHNR, CDR2 FQNEAQ (reference sequence). CDR3 length: 17 amino acids. CDR3 nucleotides: TGTTCCAGCAGCTTATTAGGTCTTTGGACCCCCCAAGAGACCCAGTACTTC. This translates into CSSSLLGLWTPQETQYF.

V gene TRBV5-1 combines with J gene TRBJ1-2, with D uncertain. Germline-derived CDR1 and CDR2 are SGHRS and YFSETQ. Trimming pared 2 bases from V and 8 bases from J, leaving 16 bases between. The CDR3 has 14 amino acids. The CDR3 nucleotides are TGCGCCAGCAGCTTACCGTCCGGGGTCAGCGGCTACACCTTC. It encodes CASSLPSGVSGYTF.

This clonotype was detected only a few times. The chain employs TRBV12-5 and TRBJ2-1, with D perhaps TRBD2 (5 bases). V lost 0 bases, J lost 8 bases, and 8 bases lay in between. There are 13 residues in the CDR3. Germline V CDR1 and CDR2: LGHNT, FRNRAP. This CDR3 is CASGLVSSHEQFF. The CDR3 nucleotides are TGTGCTAGTGGTTTGGTCTCTAGCCATGAGCAGTTCTTC.

The chain has TRBV4-1 and TRBJ2-7; D not certain. CDR3 length: 15 residues. The germline gives CDR1 MGHRA, CDR2 YSYEKL. V dropped 3 bases and J dropped 4 bases, with 16 bases sitting between them. For the CDR3, the DNA is TGCGCCAGCAGCCATGCCGTGAGTGTCGGTTACGAGCAGTACTTC. Translation gives CASSHAVSVGYEQYF.

This clonotype was observed a handful of times. The chain recombines TRBV28 with TRBJ2-7; 13 bases agree with TRBD2. The V gene end was trimmed by 6 bases and the J gene end by 5 bases; junction bases not matched to a gene: 19. Germline loops: CDR1 MDHEN, CDR2 SYDVKM. The CDR3 runs to 19 residues. DNA of the CDR3: TGTGCCAGCAGACATGACCGGGACGGAGGACTAGCGGGAGCCCACGAGCAGTACTTC. It encodes CASRHDRDGGLAGAHEQYF.

The genes are TRBV7-8 and TRBJ2-5, with D uncertain. The J call is uncertain, as TRBJ2-7 better fits the DNA end. CDR1 SGHVS and CDR2 FQNEAQ come from the germline V gene. The CDR3 consists of 13 residues. CDR3 sequence reads: CASSTPILGEQYF. CDR3 nucleotides: TGTGCCAGCAGCACCCCAATTTTAGGCGAGCAGTACTTC.

This clonotype has just a few counts. The chain carries TRBV20-1 and TRBJ2-5; perhaps D is TRBD1 or TRBD2 (5 bases each). CDR3 size: 13 residues. CDR1 and CDR2 from the germline V gene are DFQATT and SNEGSKA (reference sequence). Trimming removed 4 bases from V and 7 bases from J, with 16 bases in between. The CDR3 nucleotides are TGCAGTGCTAATAAACAGGCGGGCGTGACCCAGTACTTC. Its protein product is CSANKQAGVTQYF.

A few counts support this clonotype. The V gene is TRBV29-1, the J gene TRBJ2-1; 11 bases match TRBD2. Germline trimming cut 4 bases from V and 0 bases from J; bases unmatched to any gene: 5. The CDR3 consists of 16 residues. Germline CDR1 is SQVTM and CDR2 is ANQGSEA. The CDR3 loop reads CSVGLAGGASYNEQFF. The CDR3 DNA reads as TGCAGCGTTGGGCTAGCGGGAGGAGCCTCCTACAATGAGCAGTTCTTC.

In this sample, this clonotype turned up once. The rearrangement joins TRBV10-3 to TRBJ2-1; D is perhaps TRBD2 (6 bases). V lost 4 bases and J lost 13, with 14 bases in between. Germline V gene sequence: CDR1 ENHRY, CDR2 SYGVKD. CDR3 length: 12 residues. CDR3 loop: CAISGGGETQFF. The CDR3 DNA sequence: TGTGCCATCAGTGGGGGAGGCGAGACCCAGTTCTTC.

In this sample, this clonotype turned up a few times. The chain links TRBV12-3 or TRBV12-4 to TRBJ2-7; 7 bases match TRBD1. J was trimmed by 2 bases and V by 7 bases; bases with no gene match: 14. CDR3 length: 16 amino acids. Written as DNA, the CDR3 is TGTGCCAGCACCCCCATAGGGGGCGGTAAACCCTACGAGCAGTACTTC. Translated: CASTPIGGGKPYEQYF.

For this clonotype: Mismatch with germline at one junction end may stem from a read error. V usage is TRBV20-1 and J usage is TRBJ2-3; TRBD2 agrees at 10 bases. Germline CDR1 and CDR2: DFQATT and SNEGSKA (reference sequence). The CDR3 is 17 residues long. The CDR3 DNA sequence: TGCAATGCTAGAGATGAATGGGCTAGCGGGAGAGTAGATACGCAGTATTTT. This translates into CNARDEWASGRVDTQYF.

The chain carries TRBV12-3 or TRBV12-4 and TRBJ2-5; TRBD1 matches 7 bases. V gave up 6 bases and J gave up 5 bases; unmatched junction bases: 6. This CDR3 region has 13 residues. The CDR3: CASRPRQGETQYF. The CDR3, as DNA: TGTGCCAGCAGACCTCGACAGGGCGAGACCCAGTACTTC.

The rearrangement uses TRBV10-3 and TRBJ2-1, with D uncertain. CDR1 ENHRY and CDR2 SYGVKD come from the germline V gene. This CDR3 is built from 13 residues. The V gene lost 2 bases and the J gene lost 7 bases, with 9 bases spanning the gap. CDR3 sequence (DNA): TGTGCCATCAGTGAGGACGAAGGGAATGAGCAGTTCTTC. Its translation: CAISEDEGNEQFF.

The chain employs TRBV7-3 and TRBJ2-7; tentatively, D is TRBD1 or TRBD2 (5 bases each). Trimming shortened V by 5 bases and J by 5 bases, and 19 bases separated the two germline ends. CDR3 length: 15 amino acids. CDR1 and CDR2 from the germline V gene are SGHTA and FQGTGA. The CDR3 sequence: CASSPHPGTQHEQYF. The CDR3 region has the DNA TGTGCCAGCAGCCCACACCCCGGGACCCAGCACGAGCAGTACTTC. Filled out from reference TRBV7-3 and TRBJ2-7, the complete variable domain reads GAGVSQTPSNKVTEKGKYVELRCDPISGHTALYWYRQSLGQGPEFLIYFQGTGAADDSGLPNDRFFAVRPEGSVSTLKIQRTERGDSAVYLCASSPHPGTQHEQYFGPGTRLTVT.

This clonotype was observed once. V gene TRBV12-3 or TRBV12-4 combines with J gene TRBJ1-1; D gene uncertain. This CDR3 is built from 13 residues. Trimming took 3 bases from V and 7 from J, leaving 12 bases between them. The CDR3 loop is CASSFDTRGEAFF. The CDR3 coding sequence is TGTGCCAGCAGTTTCGATACGCGGGGTGAAGCTTTCTTT.

The chain joins TRBV4-1 to TRBJ1-2, with D maybe TRBD1 (6 bases). The CDR3 has 15 residues. V lost 1 base, J lost 3 bases, and 12 bases lay in between. Germline V gene data show CDR1 as MGHRA and CDR2 as YSYEKL. CDR3 DNA sequence: TGCGCCAGCAGCCAAGGATTTGGACAGTACTATGGCTACACCTTC. Its protein product is CASSQGFGQYYGYTF.

This clonotype has more than one count but fewer than ten. The rearrangement uses TRBV25-1 and TRBJ2-5; no reliable D call. CDR1 and CDR2 (germline): MGHDK, SYGVNS. Between the trimmed V and J ends, which lost 1 base and 5 bases, there was a span of 2 bases. The CDR3 loop spans 11 amino acids. This CDR3 reads CASSESETQYF. The CDR3 nucleotides are TGTGCCAGCAGTGAATCGGAGACCCAGTACTTC. The variable domain in full, with the rest retrieved from reference TRBV25-1 and TRBJ2-5, is EADIYQTPRYLVIGTGKKITLECSQTMGHDKMYWYQQDPGMELHLIHYSYGVNSTEKGDLSSESTVSRIRTEHFPLTLESARPSHTSQYLCASSESETQYFGPGTRLLVL.

This clonotype was counted a few times. This chain uses TRBV7-2 with TRBJ2-7; TRBD2 might be the D (6 bases). In germline, CDR1 is SGHTA, CDR2 FQGNSA. This CDR3 has 15 amino acids. V lost 0 bases and J lost 0, with 9 bases in between. CDR3 sequence reads: CASSLAAGSSYEQYF. CDR3 nucleotide sequence: TGTGCCAGCAGCTTAGCGGCGGGGTCCTCCTACGAGCAGTACTTC.

This chain links TRBV2 with TRBJ1-2; no clear D. Germline V gene lookup returns CDR1 SNHLY and CDR2 FYNNEI. This CDR3 region has 14 residues. The V and J ends lost 2 bases and 1 base respectively, with 8 bases between them. The CDR3 is CASSEKQINYGYTF. In DNA, the CDR3 is TGTGCCAGCAGTGAAAAACAGATTAACTATGGCTACACCTTC.

This clonotype was seen only a few times. The rearrangement uses TRBV7-9 and TRBJ2-1; possibly TRBD1 or TRBD2 for D (5 bases each). Trimming took off 1 base at V and 3 bases at J, with 13 bases between the two ends. The CDR3 loop spans 16 amino acids. Looked up from germline, CDR1 is SEHNR and CDR2 is FQNEAQ (reference sequence). CDR3 coding DNA: TGTGCCAGCAGCTTAGAGGGGACCCGAGTCTACAATGAGCAGTTCTTC. Its protein product is CASSLEGTRVYNEQFF. Based on the CDR3 plus reference TRBV7-9 and TRBJ2-1, the full variable domain is DTGVSQNPRHKITKRGQNVTFRCDPISEHNRLYWYRQTLGQGPEFLTYFQNEAQLEKSRLLSDRFSAERPKGSFSTLEIQRTEQGDSAMYLCASSLEGTRVYNEQFFGPGTRLTVL.

This clonotype is a singleton in its sample. The chain is built from TRBV5-1 and TRBJ2-1; possible D gene TRBD2, 5 bases. The V end lost 7 bases, the J end lost 6 bases, and 17 bases lay between the germline ends. The germline V gene encodes CDR1 SGHRS and CDR2 YFSETQ. This CDR3 is built from 14 residues. CDR3 region: CASGGGLDFNEQFF. The CDR3 DNA follows: TGCGCCAGCGGCGGTGGACTGGACTTCAATGAGCAGTTCTTC.

This clonotype came up a few times. The chain is built from TRBV29-1 and TRBJ2-7; D not certain. CDR3 length: 13 amino acids. V lost 4 bases, J lost 4 bases, and 14 bases lay in between. The germline CDR1 and CDR2 sequences are SQVTM and ANQGSEA. This CDR3 reads CSVGVMGSYEQYF. For the CDR3, the DNA is TGCAGCGTTGGGGTCATGGGTAGTTACGAGCAGTACTTC.